This TCR beta chain was identified in a study of T cells in women clearing cervical HPV infection. Per the germline V gene, CDR1 is SGHRS and CDR2 is YFSETQ. The CDR3 has 14 amino acids. V lost 1 base and J 5 bases, leaving 12 bases between the germline ends. Assay used: immunoSEQ multiplex PCR; TCRdb lists only in-frame clones, some missing. The sample table includes 20,000 to 25,000 clones. As regards this clone: The antigen is undetermined. Read sequence stops 3 residues before the CDR3 end, and the germline J gene provides the missing end.

Study-level findings and limits: It is unknown whether associations predate infection; no effector/memory or HPV-specific sorting.

The clonotype comes from a woman aged 18 to 75 with a cervical HPV16 infection that either progressed to CIN3+ or cleared (not recorded which). Sequenced material: blood buffy coat. This chain links TRBV5-1 with TRBJ1-1, with D unresolved. The CDR3: CASSLFRVGTEAFF. CDR3 DNA, as far as it was read: TGCGCCAGCAGCTTGTTCCGGGTCGGAACTGAA.